A single TCR beta chain is shown here with its context. The sample comes from a study of blood T cell repertoires in COVID-19. Looking at the study overall: Nucleic acid was either cDNA or gDNA, and it came from T cells, B-cell-depleted T cells, or PBMCs.

Only in-frame clones appear in the TCRdb table, and some are missing; sequencing was by immunoSEQ multiplex PCR. The sample yields about 20,000 clones, about 85% seen once. Germline loops: CDR1 SGHVS, CDR2 FNYEAQ. The CDR3 totals 15 residues. Trimming removed 2 bases at V and 1 base at J, with 12 bases between. The sequence was obtained from a human donor with active COVID-19. The donor label of this sample is uncertain. Sequenced material: peripheral blood. The chain links TRBV7-6 to TRBJ2-7; a weak D match, TRBD1 (5 bases). CDR3 bases: TGTGCCAGCAGCTTATCCAGGGCATCTTCCTACGAGCAGTACTTC. Encoded protein: CASSLSRASSYEQYF.